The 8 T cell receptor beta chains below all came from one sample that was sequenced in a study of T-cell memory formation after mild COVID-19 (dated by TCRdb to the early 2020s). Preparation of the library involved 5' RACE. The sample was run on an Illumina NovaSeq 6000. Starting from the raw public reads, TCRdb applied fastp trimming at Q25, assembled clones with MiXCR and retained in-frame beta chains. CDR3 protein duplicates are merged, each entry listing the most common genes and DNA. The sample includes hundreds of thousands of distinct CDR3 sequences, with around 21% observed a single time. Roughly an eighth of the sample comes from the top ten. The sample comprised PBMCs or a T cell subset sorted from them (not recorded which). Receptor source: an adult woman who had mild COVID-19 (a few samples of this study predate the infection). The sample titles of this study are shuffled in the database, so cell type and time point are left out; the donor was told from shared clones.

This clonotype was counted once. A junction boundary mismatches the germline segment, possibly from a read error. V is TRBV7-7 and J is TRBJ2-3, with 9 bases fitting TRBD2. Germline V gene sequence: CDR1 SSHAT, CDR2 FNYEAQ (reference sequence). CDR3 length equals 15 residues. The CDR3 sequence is CASSLGALAGDTQYF. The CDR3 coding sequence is TGTGCTAGCAGCTTAGGGGCACTAGCGGGAGATACGCAGTATTTT.

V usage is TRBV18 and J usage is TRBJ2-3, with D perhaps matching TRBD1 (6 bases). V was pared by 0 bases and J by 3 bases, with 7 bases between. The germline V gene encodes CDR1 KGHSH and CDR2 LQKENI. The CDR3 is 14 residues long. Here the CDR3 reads CASSPPGATDTQYF. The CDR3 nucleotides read TGTGCCAGCTCACCACCGGGGGCGACAGATACGCAGTATTTT.

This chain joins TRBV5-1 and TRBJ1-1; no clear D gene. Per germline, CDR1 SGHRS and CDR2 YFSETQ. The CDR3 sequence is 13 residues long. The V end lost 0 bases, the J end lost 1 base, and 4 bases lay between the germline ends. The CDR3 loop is CASSLEPNTEAFF. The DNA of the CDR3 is TGCGCCAGCAGCTTGGAACCGAACACTGAAGCTTTCTTT.

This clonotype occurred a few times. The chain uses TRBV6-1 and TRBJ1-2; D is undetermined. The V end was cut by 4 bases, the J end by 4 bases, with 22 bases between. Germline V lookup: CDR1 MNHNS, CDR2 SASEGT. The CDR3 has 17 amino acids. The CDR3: CASSVMPPGSGSYGYTF. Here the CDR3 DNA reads TGTGCCAGCAGTGTCATGCCACCCGGATCGGGAAGCTATGGCTACACCTTC.

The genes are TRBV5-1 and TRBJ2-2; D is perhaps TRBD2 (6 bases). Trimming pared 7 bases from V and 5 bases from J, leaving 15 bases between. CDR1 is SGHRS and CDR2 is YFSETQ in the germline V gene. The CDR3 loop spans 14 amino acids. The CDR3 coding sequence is TGCGCCAGCGGGTTGTTAGCGGATACCGGGGAGCTGTTTTTT. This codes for CASGLLADTGELFF.

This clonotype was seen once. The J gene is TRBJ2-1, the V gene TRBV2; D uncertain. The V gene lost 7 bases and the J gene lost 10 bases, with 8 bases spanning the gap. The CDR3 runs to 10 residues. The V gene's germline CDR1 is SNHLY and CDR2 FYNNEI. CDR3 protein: CASNLGEQFF. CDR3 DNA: TGTGCCAGCAATCTAGGAGAGCAGTTCTTC.

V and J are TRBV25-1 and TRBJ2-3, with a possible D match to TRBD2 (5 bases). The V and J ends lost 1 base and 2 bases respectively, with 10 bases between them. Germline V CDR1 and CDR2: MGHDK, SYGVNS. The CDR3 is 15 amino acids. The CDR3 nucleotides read TGTGCCAGCAGTGAATGGGTCGGGAACACAGATACGCAGTATTTT. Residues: CASSEWVGNTDTQYF. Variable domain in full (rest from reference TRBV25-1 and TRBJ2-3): EADIYQTPRYLVIGTGKKITLECSQTMGHDKMYWYQQDPGMELHLIHYSYGVNSTEKGDLSSESTVSRIRTEHFPLTLESARPSHTSQYLCASSEWVGNTDTQYFGPGTRLTVL.

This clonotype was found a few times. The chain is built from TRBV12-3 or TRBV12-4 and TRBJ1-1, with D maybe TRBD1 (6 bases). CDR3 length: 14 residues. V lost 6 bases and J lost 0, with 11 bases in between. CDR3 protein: CASRYRVLNTEAFF. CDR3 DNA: TGTGCCAGCAGGTACAGGGTGCTGAACACTGAAGCTTTCTTT.